The sequence of this TCR beta chain was determined in a study of blood T cell repertoires in COVID-19 (dated by TCRdb to 2020 to 2022). Study-wide context: Samples from collaborators originated in the United States, Italy and Spain and spanned both the acute and convalescent phases of COVID-19. The material from the prospective study consisted of cDNA or gDNA derived from T cells, B-cell-depleted T cells, or PBMCs. Deeply sampled blood TCRbeta repertoires from subjects exposed to, actively infected with, or recovered from COVID-19 were included in the dataset. A freely available public database, intended as a resource for researchers studying the immune response to SARS-CoV-2, is where the repertoires were released. Samples came from the ongoing ImmuneRACE study (first 160 participants) plus 1,254 subjects from 6 global collaborators. Sample metadata almost always included a de-identified subject ID, COVID-19 status, age in years and sex. Where HLA class I and class II types were available, the types were taken from metadata supplied by the sample provider, not from assay-based typing. Paper-wide results and their limitations: How much clinical and demographic metadata was included differed by source and by participant, and the metadata was provided uncurated.

Participants in the prospective study were aged about 18 to 95 years, lived in approximately 26 United States geographic areas, and enrolled through a virtual design. Cohort assignment in the prospective study relied on participant-reported clinical history from a screening survey and a study questionnaire. Recovered participants in ImmuneRACE Cohort 3 were defined as having two consecutive negative NP/OP PCR tests, clearance from a healthcare professional, or resolution of symptoms. In the prospective study, whole blood, serum and a nasopharyngeal or oropharyngeal swab were collected from each participant by mobile phlebotomists. Prospective study participants could optionally give additional blood draws and questionnaires over an approximately two-month period. Blood samples from the prospective study were shipped frozen or at room temperature prior to DNA extraction. TCRbeta CDR3 regions were amplified from genomic DNA using the immunoSEQ Assay, a bias-controlled multiplex PCR. The paper's processing steps were these. Within the assay, amplification of reference gene primers was used to estimate how many nucleated cells each sample contained. To quantify the absolute abundance of each unique TCRbeta CDR3 rearrangement, sequence reads were collapsed and filtered. For each sample, productive Simpson clonality was calculated by taking the square root of Simpson's diversity index across productive rearrangements. The table comes from immuneACCESS by way of TCRdb, which keeps in-frame sequences with V and J called. Part of the clones is missing from these tables; in studies checked, under half for an unresolved V gene and the rest for unknown reasons. That table gives V, J and clone size, and the DNA gave D and trimming. The sample contains fewer than 200,000 clones, around 83% of them found a single time. The top ten clones comprise 12% to 15% of the sample.

V was cut back by 4 bases and J by 0 bases, leaving a gap of 15 bases between them. From cysteine to phenylalanine, the CDR3 is 16 amino acids long. The DNA shown is the 48-base CDR3, in frame from base 1. From a lookup of the germline V gene (reference sequence), CDR1 and CDR2 are WNHNN and SYGVQD. As concerns this clone: Which antigen it targets is not known. The record has no base qualities; no much larger clone is one base away.

The sequence was obtained from a man aged 45-65 years who had recovered from COVID-19. The material sequenced was PBMCs or T cells enriched from blood (not recorded which). The chain couples TRBV10-1 to TRBJ1-1; D gene: possibly TRBD1, on 6 matching bases. The DNA sequence reads TGCGCCAGCAGTGGGGATCGAAGGGGGATGAACACTGAAGCTTTCTTT. This sequence encodes CASSGDRRGMNTEAFF.